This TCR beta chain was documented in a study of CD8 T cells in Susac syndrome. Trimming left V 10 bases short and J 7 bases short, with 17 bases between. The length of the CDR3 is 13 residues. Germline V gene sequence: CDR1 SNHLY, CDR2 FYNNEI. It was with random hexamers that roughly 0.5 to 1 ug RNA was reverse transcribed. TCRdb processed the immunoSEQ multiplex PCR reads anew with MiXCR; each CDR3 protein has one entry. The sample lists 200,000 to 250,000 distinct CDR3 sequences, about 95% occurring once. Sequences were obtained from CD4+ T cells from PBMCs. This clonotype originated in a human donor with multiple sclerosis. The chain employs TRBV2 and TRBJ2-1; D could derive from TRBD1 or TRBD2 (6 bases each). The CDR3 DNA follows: TGTGCCACAAAGGGGGGCCATACAAATGAGCAGTTCTTC. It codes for CATKGGHTNEQFF.